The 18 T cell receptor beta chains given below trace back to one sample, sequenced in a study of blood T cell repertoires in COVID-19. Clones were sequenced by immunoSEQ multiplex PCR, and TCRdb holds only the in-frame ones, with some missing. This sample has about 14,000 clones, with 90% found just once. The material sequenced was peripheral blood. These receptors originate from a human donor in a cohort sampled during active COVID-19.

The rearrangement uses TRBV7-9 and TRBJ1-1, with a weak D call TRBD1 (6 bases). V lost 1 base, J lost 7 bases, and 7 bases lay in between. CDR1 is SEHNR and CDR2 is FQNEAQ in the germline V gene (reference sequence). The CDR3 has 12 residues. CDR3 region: CASSLVGGEAFF. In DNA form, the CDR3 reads TGTGCCAGCAGCTTAGTAGGGGGTGAAGCTTTCTTT.

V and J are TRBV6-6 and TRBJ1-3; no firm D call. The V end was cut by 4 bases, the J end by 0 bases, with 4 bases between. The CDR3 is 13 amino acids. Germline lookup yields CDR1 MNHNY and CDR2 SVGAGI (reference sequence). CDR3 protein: CASSSSSGNTIYF. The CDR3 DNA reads TGTGCCAGCAGTTCCAGCTCTGGAAACACCATATATTTT.

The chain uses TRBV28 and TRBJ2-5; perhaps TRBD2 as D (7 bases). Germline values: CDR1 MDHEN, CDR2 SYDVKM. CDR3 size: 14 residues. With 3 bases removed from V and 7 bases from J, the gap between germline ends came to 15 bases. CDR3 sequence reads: CASSLGGGMGTQYF. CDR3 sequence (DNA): TGTGCCAGCAGTTTGGGCGGGGGCATGGGGACCCAGTACTTC.

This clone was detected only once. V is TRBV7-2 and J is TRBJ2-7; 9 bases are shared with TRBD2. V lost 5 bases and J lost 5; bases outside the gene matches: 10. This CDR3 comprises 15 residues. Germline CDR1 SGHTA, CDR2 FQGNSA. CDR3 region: CASSPRTSVVDEQYF. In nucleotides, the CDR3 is TGTGCCAGCAGCCCCCGGACTAGCGTCGTGGACGAGCAGTACTTC. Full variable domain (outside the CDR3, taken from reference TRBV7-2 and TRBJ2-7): GAGVSQSPSNKVTEKGKDVELRCDPISGHTALYWYRQSLGQGLEFLIYFQGNSAPDKSGLPSDRFSAERTGGSVSTLTIQRTQQEDSAVYLCASSPRTSVVDEQYFGPGTRLTVT.

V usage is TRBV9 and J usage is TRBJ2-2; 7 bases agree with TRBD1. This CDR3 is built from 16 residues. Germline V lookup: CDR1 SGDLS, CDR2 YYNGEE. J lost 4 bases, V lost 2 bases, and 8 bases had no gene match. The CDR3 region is CASSVLGTVGTGELFF. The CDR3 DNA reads TGTGCCAGCAGCGTCCTCGGGACAGTGGGCACCGGGGAGCTGTTTTTT.

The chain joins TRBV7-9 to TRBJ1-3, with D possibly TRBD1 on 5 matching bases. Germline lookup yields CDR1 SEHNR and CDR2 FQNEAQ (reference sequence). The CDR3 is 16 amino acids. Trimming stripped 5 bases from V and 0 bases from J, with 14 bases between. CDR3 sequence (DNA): TGTGCCAGCAGCCCGCCTCGGGGGAGCTCTGGAAACACCATATATTTT. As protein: CASSPPRGSSGNTIYF. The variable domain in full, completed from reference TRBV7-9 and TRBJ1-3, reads DTGVSQNPRHKITKRGQNVTFRCDPISEHNRLYWYRQTLGQGPEFLTYFQNEAQLEKSRLLSDRFSAERPKGSFSTLEIQRTEQGDSAMYLCASSPPRGSSGNTIYFGEGSWLTVV.

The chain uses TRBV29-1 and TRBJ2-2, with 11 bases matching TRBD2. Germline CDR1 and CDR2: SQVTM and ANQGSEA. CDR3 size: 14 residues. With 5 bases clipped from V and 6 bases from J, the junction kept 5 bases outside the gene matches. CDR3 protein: CSVTLAGASGELFF. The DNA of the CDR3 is TGCAGCGTTACACTAGCGGGAGCATCCGGGGAGCTGTTTTTT.

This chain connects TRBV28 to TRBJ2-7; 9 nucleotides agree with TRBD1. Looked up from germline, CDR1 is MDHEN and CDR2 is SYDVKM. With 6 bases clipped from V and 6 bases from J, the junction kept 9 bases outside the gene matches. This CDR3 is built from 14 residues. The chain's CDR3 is CASRSGQGSREQYF. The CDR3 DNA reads TGTGCCAGCAGGAGCGGACAGGGGAGCCGCGAGCAGTACTTC. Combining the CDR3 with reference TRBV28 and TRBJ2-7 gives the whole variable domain DVKVTQSSRYLVKRTGEKVFLECVQDMDHENMFWYRQDPGLGLRLIYFSYDVKMKEKGDIPEGYSVSREKKERFSLILESASTNQTSMYLCASRSGQGSREQYFGPGTRLTVT.

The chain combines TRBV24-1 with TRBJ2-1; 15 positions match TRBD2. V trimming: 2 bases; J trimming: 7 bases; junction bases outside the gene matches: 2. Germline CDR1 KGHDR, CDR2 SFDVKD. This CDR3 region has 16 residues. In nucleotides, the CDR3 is TGTGCCACCAGTGATTCGGGGACTAGCGGGAGGAATGAGCAGTTCTTC. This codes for CATSDSGTSGRNEQFF.

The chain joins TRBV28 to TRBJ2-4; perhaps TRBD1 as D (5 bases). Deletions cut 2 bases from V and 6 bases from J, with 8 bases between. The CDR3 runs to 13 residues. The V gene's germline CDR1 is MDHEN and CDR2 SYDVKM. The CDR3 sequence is CASSLGASNIQYF. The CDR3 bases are TGTGCCAGCAGTTTAGGGGCTTCAAACATTCAGTACTTC.

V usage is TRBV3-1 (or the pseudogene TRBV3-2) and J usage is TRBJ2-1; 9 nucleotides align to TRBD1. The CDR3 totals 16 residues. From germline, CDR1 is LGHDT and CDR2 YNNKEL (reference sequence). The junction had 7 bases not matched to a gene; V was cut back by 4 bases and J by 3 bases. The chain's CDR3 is CASSPTDRGIYNEQFF. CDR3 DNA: TGTGCCAGCAGCCCTACTGACAGGGGGATCTACAATGAGCAGTTCTTC.

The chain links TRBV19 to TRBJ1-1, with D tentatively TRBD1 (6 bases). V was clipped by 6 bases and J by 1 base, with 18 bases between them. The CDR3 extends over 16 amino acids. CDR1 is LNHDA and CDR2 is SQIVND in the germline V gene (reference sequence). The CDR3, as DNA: TGTGCCAGTAGAGCGAAAGTAAGGGGGAGGAACACTGAAGCTTTCTTT. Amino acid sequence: CASRAKVRGRNTEAFF.

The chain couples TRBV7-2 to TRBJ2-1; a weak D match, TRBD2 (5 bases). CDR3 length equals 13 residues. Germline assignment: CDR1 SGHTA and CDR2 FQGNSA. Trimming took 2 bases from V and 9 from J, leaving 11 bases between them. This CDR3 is CASSLSSLAEQFF. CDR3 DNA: TGTGCCAGCAGCTTATCTAGCCTCGCTGAGCAGTTCTTC.

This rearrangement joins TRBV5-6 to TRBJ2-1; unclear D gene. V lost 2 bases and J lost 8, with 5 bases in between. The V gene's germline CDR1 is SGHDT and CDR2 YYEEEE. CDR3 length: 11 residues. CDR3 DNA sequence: TGTGCCAGCAGCTTACGGGATGAGCAGTTCTTC. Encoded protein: CASSLRDEQFF.

Here the CDR3 DNA reads TGTGCCACCAGTGATTTTCGGACAGATACGCAGTATTTT. It codes for CATSDFRTDTQYF. The J gene is TRBJ2-3, the V gene TRBV24-1; D is unclear. CDR3 length: 13 amino acids. Germline CDR1 and CDR2: KGHDR and SFDVKD. Trimming removed 1 base at V and 3 bases at J, with 4 bases between.

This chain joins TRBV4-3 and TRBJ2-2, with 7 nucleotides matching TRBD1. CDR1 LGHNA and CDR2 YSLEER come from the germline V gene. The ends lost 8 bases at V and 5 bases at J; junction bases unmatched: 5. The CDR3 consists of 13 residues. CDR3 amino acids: CASQGDWTGELFF. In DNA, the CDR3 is TGCGCCAGCCAGGGGGATTGGACCGGGGAGCTGTTTTTT.

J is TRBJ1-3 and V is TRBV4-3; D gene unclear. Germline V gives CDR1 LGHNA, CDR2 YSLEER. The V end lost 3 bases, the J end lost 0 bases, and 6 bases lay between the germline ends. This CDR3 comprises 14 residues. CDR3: CASSQTLSGNTIYF. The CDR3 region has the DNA TGCGCCAGCAGCCAGACACTCTCTGGAAACACCATATATTTT.

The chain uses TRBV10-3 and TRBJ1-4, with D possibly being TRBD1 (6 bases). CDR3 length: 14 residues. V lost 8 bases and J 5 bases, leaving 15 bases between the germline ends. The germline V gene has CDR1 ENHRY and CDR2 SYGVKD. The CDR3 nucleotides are TGTGCCATCTCAGGGGCCTACATGAATGAAAAACTGTTTTTT. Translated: CAISGAYMNEKLFF.